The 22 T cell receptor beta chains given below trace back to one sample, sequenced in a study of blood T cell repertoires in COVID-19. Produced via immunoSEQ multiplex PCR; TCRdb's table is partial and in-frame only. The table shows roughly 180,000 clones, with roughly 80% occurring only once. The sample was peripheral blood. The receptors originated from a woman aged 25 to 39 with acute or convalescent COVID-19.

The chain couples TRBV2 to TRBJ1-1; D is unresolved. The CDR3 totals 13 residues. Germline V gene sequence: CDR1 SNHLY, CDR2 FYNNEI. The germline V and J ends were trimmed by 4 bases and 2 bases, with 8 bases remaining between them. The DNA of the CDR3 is TGTGCCAGCAGTGCTGAGGATAACACTGAAGCTTTCTTT. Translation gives CASSAEDNTEAFF.

The CDR3 region is CASSQGTSGSSGWVEEQYF. CDR3 in DNA: TGTGCCAGCAGCCAAGGGACTAGCGGGAGTTCAGGTTGGGTGGAGGAGCAGTACTTC. The gene calls are TRBV3-1 (or the pseudogene TRBV3-2) and TRBJ2-7; 13 positions agree with TRBD2. V gave up 1 base and J gave up 7 bases; unmatched junction bases: 16. Germline loops: CDR1 LGHDT, CDR2 YNNKEL (reference sequence). The CDR3 spans 19 residues.

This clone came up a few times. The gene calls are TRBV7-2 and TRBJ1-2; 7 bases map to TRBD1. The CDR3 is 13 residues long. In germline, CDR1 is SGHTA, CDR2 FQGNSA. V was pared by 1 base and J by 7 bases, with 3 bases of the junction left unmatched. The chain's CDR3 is CASSLGRGLGYTF. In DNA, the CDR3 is TGTGCCAGCAGCTTAGGGAGGGGGCTTGGCTACACCTTC.

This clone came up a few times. In DNA form, the CDR3 reads TGTGCCAGCAGTTTAGACGTGACAGGGGTAGGCTACACCTTC. Its protein is CASSLDVTGVGYTF. The gene calls are TRBV28 and TRBJ1-2, with 8 positions matching TRBD1. The length of the CDR3 is 14 residues. Unmatched junction bases numbered 7, after V lost 2 bases and J lost 8 bases. Germline V gene data show CDR1 as MDHEN and CDR2 as SYDVKM.

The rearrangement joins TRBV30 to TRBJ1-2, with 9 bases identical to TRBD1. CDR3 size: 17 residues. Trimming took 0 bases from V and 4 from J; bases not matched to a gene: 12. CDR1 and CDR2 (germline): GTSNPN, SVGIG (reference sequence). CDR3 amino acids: CAWSVGGTGLSGYGYTF. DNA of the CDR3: TGTGCCTGGAGTGTAGGAGGGACAGGGCTTTCGGGCTATGGCTACACCTTC.

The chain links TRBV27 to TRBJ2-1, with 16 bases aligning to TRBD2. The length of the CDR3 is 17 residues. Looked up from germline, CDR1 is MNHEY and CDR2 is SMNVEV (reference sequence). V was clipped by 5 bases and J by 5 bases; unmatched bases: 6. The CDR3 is CASSPGLAGGPHNEQFF. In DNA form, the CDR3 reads TGTGCCAGCAGTCCGGGACTAGCGGGAGGGCCCCACAATGAGCAGTTCTTC.

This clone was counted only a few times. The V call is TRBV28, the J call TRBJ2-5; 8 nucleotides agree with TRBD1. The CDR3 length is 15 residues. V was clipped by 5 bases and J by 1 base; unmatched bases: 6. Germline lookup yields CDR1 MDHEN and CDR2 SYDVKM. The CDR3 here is CASSPQGQGQETQYF. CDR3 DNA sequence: TGTGCCAGCAGTCCACAAGGACAGGGCCAAGAGACCCAGTACTTC. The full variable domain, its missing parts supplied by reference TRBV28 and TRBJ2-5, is DVKVTQSSRYLVKRTGEKVFLECVQDMDHENMFWYRQDPGLGLRLIYFSYDVKMKEKGDIPEGYSVSREKKERFSLILESASTNQTSMYLCASSPQGQGQETQYFGPGTRLLVL.

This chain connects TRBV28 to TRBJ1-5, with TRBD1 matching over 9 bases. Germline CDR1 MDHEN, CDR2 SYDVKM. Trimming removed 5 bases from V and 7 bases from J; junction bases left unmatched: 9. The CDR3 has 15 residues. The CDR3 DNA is TGTGCCAGCAGTCAAGCCGGACAGGGGCTCCAGCCCCAGCATTTT. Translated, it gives CASSQAGQGLQPQHF.

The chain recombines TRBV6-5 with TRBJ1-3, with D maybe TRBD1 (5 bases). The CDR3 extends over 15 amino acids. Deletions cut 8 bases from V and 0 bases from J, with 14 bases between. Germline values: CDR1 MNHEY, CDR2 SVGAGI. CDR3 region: CASARQKFSGNTIYF. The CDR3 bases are TGTGCCAGCGCGAGACAGAAGTTCTCTGGAAACACCATATATTTT.

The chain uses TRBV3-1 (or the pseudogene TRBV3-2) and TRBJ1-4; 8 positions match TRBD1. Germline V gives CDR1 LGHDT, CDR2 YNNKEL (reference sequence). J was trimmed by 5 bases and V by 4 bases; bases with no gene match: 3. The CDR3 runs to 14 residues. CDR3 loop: CASSLRQGNEKLFF. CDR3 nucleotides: TGTGCCAGCAGCCTCCGACAGGGGAATGAAAAACTGTTTTTT.

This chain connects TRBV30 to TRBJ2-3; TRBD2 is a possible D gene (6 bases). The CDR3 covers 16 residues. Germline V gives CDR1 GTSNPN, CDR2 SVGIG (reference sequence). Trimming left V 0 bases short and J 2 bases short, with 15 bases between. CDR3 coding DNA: TGTGCCTGGAGTGTACCGGGAGTAGGTCTCACAGATACGCAGTATTTT. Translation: CAWSVPGVGLTDTQYF.

The CDR3 region is CASRRLAGRRGTQYF. In DNA form, the CDR3 reads TGTGCCAGCAGACGACTAGCGGGACGGAGAGGTACGCAGTATTTT. The rearrangement links TRBV11-2 to TRBJ2-3, with 11 positions matching TRBD2. V lost 6 bases to trimming and J lost 8 bases; unmatched junction nucleotides: 10. The CDR3 spans 15 residues. The germline V gene encodes CDR1 SGHAT and CDR2 FQNNGV.

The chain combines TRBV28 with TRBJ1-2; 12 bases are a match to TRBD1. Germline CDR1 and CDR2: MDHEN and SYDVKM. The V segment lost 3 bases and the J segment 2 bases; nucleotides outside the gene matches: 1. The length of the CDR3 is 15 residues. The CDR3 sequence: CASSFGTGGNYGYTF. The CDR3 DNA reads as TGTGCCAGCAGTTTCGGGACAGGGGGCAACTATGGCTACACCTTC.

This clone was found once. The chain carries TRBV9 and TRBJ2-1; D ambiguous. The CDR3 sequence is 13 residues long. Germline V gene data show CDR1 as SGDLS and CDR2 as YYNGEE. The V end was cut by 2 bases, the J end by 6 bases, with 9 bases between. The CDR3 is CASSVRGRNEQFF. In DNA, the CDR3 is TGTGCCAGCAGCGTTCGCGGCCGCAATGAGCAGTTCTTC.

CDR3 sequence reads: CASSLGDRIYGYTF. DNA for the CDR3: TGTGCCAGCAGCTTAGGGGACAGGATCTATGGCTACACCTTC. V gene TRBV5-6 combines with J gene TRBJ1-2, with TRBD1 matching 8 bases. The CDR3 sequence is 14 residues long. V lost 2 bases and J lost 4; bases outside the gene matches: 4. Looked up from germline, CDR1 is SGHDT and CDR2 is YYEEEE.

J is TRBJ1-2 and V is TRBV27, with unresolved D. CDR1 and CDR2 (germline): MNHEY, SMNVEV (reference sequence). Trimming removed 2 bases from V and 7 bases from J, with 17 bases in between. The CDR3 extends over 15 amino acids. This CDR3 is CASSLGSGYRSGYTF. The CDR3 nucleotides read TGTGCCAGCAGTTTAGGCAGCGGGTATCGTAGTGGCTACACCTTC.

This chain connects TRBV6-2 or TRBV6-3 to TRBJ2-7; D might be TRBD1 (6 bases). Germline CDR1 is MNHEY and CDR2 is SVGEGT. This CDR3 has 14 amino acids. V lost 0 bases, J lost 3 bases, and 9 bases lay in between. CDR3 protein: CASSYSIGGYEQYF. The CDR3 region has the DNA TGTGCCAGCAGTTACTCCATAGGGGGCTACGAGCAGTACTTC.

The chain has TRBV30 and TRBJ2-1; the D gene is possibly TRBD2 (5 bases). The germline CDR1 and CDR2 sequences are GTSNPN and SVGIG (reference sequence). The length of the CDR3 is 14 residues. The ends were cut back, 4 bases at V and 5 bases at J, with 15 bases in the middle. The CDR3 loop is CAWTPGLLNNEQFF. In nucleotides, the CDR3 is TGTGCCTGGACCCCCGGACTCCTGAACAATGAGCAGTTCTTC.

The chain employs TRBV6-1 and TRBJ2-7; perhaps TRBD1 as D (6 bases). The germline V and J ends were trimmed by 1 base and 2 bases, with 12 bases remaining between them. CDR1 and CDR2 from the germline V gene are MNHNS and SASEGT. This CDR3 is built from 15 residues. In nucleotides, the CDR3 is TGTGCCAGCAGTGAAGGGGGGCTTCCCACCTACGAGCAGTACTTC. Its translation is CASSEGGLPTYEQYF.

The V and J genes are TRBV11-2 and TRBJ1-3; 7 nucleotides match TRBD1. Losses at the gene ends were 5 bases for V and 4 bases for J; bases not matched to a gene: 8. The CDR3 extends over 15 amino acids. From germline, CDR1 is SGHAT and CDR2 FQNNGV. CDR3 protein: CASSPRDSAGNTIYF. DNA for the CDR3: TGTGCCAGCAGCCCCCGGGACAGCGCGGGAAACACCATATATTTT.

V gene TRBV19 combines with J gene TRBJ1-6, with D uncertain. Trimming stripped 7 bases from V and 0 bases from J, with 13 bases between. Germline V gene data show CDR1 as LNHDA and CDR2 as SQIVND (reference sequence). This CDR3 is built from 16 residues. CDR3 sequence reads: CASTDTLSSYNSPLHF. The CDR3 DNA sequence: TGTGCCAGTACCGACACCTTGAGCTCCTATAATTCACCCCTCCACTTT. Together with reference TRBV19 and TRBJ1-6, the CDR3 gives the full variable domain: DGGITQSPKYLFRKEGQNVTLSCEQNLNHDAMYWYRQDPGQGLRLIYYSQIVNDFQKGDIAEGYSVSREKKESFPLTVTSAQKNPTAFYLCASTDTLSSYNSPLHFGNGTRLTVT.

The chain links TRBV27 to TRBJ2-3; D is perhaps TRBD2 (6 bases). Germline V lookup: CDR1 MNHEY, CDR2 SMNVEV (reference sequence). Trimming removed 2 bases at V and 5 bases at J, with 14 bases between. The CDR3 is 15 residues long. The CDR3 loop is CASSLGGNAGDTQYF. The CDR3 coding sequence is TGTGCCAGCAGTTTAGGAGGGAACGCGGGAGATACGCAGTATTTT.